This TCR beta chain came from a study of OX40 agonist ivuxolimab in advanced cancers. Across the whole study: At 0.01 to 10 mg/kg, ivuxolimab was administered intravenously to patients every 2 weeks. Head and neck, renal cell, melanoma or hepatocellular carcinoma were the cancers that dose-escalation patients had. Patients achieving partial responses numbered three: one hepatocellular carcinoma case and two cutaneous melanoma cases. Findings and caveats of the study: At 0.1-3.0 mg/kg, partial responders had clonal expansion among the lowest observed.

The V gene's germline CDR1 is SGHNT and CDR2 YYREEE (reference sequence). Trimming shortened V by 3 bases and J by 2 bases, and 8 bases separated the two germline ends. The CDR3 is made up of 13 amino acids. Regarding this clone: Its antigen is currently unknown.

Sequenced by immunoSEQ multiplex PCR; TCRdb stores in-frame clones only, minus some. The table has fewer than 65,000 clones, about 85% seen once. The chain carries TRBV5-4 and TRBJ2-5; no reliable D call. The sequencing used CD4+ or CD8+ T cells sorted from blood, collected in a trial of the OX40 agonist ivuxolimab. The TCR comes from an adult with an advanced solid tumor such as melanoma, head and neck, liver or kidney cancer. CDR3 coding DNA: TGTGCCAGCAGCTCCACACTACAAGAGACCCAGTACTTC. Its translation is CASSSTLQETQYF.